Below, 13 T cell receptor beta chains from the same sample are listed, as sequenced in a study of cytomegalovirus exposure and HLA in healthy donors. The study ran its PCR with 60 Vbeta and 13 Jbeta primers. Assay: immunoSEQ multiplex PCR; the TCRdb copy retains only in-frame clones and omits some. The top ten hold around 1.8% of the sample, which has about 160,000 clones, approximately 86% seen once. Sequencing was performed on PBMCs. These receptors came from a woman under 30 in good health and CMV-seronegative.

The chain couples TRBV29-1 to TRBJ1-2, with 8 positions matching TRBD1. The V and J ends lost 2 bases and 9 bases, in that order; junction bases with no gene match: 2. Germline-derived CDR1 and CDR2 are SQVTM and ANQGSEA. This CDR3 region has 11 residues. The CDR3 DNA reads as TGCAGCGTTGAAAGACAGGGGAGCTACACCTTC. It encodes CSVERQGSYTF. Complete variable domain (other parts from reference TRBV29-1 and TRBJ1-2): SAVISQKPSRDICQRGTSLTIQCQVDSQVTMMFWYRQQPGQSLTLIATANQGSEATYESGFVIDKFPISRPNLTFSTLTVSNMSPEDSSIYLCSVERQGSYTFGSGTRLTVV.

The chain uses TRBV5-1 and TRBJ1-2, with TRBD1 matching over 11 bases. V lost 0 bases and J lost 8; bases outside the gene matches: 9. CDR3 length: 16 residues. CDR1 and CDR2 (germline): SGHRS, YFSETQ. CDR3 nucleotide sequence: TGCGCCAGCAGCTTGGAGGGGGACAGGGGGACCGTGGGCTACACCTTC. Protein product: CASSLEGDRGTVGYTF.

J is TRBJ1-4 and V is TRBV25-1; 8 nucleotides agree with TRBD1. Germline V lookup: CDR1 MGHDK, CDR2 SYGVNS. The ends lost 5 bases at V and 7 bases at J; junction bases unmatched: 15. CDR3 length equals 17 residues. This CDR3 is CASSQPLQGVVFEKLFF. CDR3 bases: TGTGCCAGCAGTCAACCGTTACAGGGGGTTGTGTTTGAAAAACTGTTTTTT.

The genes are TRBV5-6 and TRBJ2-7, with 10 nucleotides matching TRBD2. V dropped 3 bases and J dropped 3; count of bases not matched to a gene: 3. Germline values: CDR1 SGHDT, CDR2 YYEEEE. The CDR3 has 14 residues. Written as DNA, the CDR3 is TGTGCCAGCAGCTCTGGACTAGCGGTCTACGAGCAGTACTTC. This encodes CASSSGLAVYEQYF.

The V call is TRBV5-1, the J call TRBJ1-2, with D unresolved. The CDR3 consists of 13 residues. CDR1 and CDR2 from the germline V gene are SGHRS and YFSETQ. The V and J ends lost 0 bases and 8 bases respectively, with 11 bases between them. This chain's CDR3 is CASSLGHSFGYTF. Written as DNA, the CDR3 is TGCGCCAGCAGCTTGGGGCATAGCTTCGGCTACACCTTC.

The rearrangement joins TRBV27 to TRBJ2-7; D is perhaps TRBD2 (5 bases). The germline CDR1 and CDR2 sequences are MNHEY and SMNVEV (reference sequence). V was pared by 6 bases and J by 4 bases, with 7 bases between. The CDR3 totals 11 residues. CDR3 sequence reads: CASRLGYEQYF. The CDR3 nucleotides read TGTGCCAGCAGACTAGGGTACGAGCAGTACTTC.

This clone was seen a single time. The chain carries TRBV28 and TRBJ2-7; tentatively, D is TRBD2 (5 bases). V lost 3 bases, J lost 4 bases, and 10 bases lay in between. The CDR3 totals 13 residues. Per the germline V gene, CDR1 is MDHEN and CDR2 is SYDVKM. Written as DNA, the CDR3 is TGTGCCAGCAGTTTCAACAGCGGTTACGAGCAGTACTTC. It specifies CASSFNSGYEQYF.

This clone was seen a single time. This chain connects TRBV10-3 to TRBJ2-3; 9 positions agree with TRBD2. J lost 0 bases, V lost 2 bases, and 6 bases had no gene match. From germline, CDR1 is ENHRY and CDR2 SYGVKD. The CDR3 has 17 residues. For the CDR3, the DNA is TGTGCCATCAGTGAGCCAGGGACTAGCAGAAGCACAGATACGCAGTATTTT. Its translation is CAISEPGTSRSTDTQYF.

This clone is a singleton in its sample. This chain connects TRBV2 to TRBJ2-1; 12 bases line up with TRBD2. Trimming at V came to 1 base and at J to 9 bases, leaving 4 bases not matched to a gene. This CDR3 has 15 residues. Looked up from germline, CDR1 is SNHLY and CDR2 is FYNNEI. CDR3 sequence reads: CASSEGLAGDGEQFF. Here the CDR3 DNA reads TGTGCCAGCAGTGAAGGACTAGCGGGGGATGGTGAGCAGTTCTTC.

The rearrangement joins TRBV9 to TRBJ2-5, with D possibly TRBD1 on 6 matching bases. This CDR3 has 13 amino acids. Germline CDR1 is SGDLS and CDR2 is YYNGEE. Trimming stripped 0 bases from V and 7 bases from J, with 10 bases between. CDR3 residues: CASSVEMTGTQYF. The CDR3 DNA reads as TGTGCCAGCAGCGTAGAGATGACAGGGACCCAGTACTTC. Full variable domain (outside the CDR3, taken from reference TRBV9 and TRBJ2-5): DSGVTQTPKHLITATGQRVTLRCSPRSGDLSVYWYQQSLDQGLQFLIQYYNGEERAKGNILERFSAQQFPDLHSELNLSSLELGDSALYFCASSVEMTGTQYFGPGTRLLVL.

The chain has TRBV15 and TRBJ2-3, with TRBD2 identical over 13 bases. The trim removed 7 bases at V and 6 bases at J, leaving 10 bases unmatched. The CDR3 has 16 residues. Germline V lookup: CDR1 LNHNV, CDR2 YYDKDF (reference sequence). In nucleotides, the CDR3 is TGTGCCACCAAAGGACTAGCGGGGGCCAAGGGGGATACGCAGTATTTT. Translated, it gives CATKGLAGAKGDTQYF.

The chain has TRBV27 and TRBJ2-7; 10 positions agree with TRBD2. V lost 5 bases to trimming and J lost 5 bases; unmatched junction nucleotides: 9. CDR1 and CDR2 (germline): MNHEY, SMNVEV (reference sequence). The CDR3 contains 15 residues. The CDR3, as DNA: TGTGCCAGCAGTCCCGTCGGGACTAGCGTGAACGAGCAGTACTTC. It translates to CASSPVGTSVNEQYF.

The chain has TRBV28 and TRBJ2-1, with TRBD2 identical over 9 bases. Germline values: CDR1 MDHEN, CDR2 SYDVKM. After removal of 5 bases from V and 3 bases from J, the junction contained 8 bases not matched to a gene. The CDR3 has 16 residues. This CDR3 reads CASSPATSGGYNEQFF. CDR3 sequence (DNA): TGTGCCAGCAGTCCAGCGACTAGCGGCGGCTACAATGAGCAGTTCTTC.